What follows is one T cell receptor beta chain and its context. Its antigen remains undetermined. No much larger clone exists at a distance of one base, and base qualities are not known. Library creation used the immunoSEQ multiplex PCR assay. Entries here come from immuneACCESS through TCRdb and include only in-frame sequences with V and J called. Some clones fail to appear in such tables; in the studies checked, an unresolved V gene covers under half of the shortfall, and the cause of the remainder is unknown. The sample data list hundreds of thousands of clones, and 80% to 90% of these were observed just once. 0.0094% of the sample rests with the top ten. This entry comes from a study of shared T cell receptors in the human thymus (TCRdb year 2021). Study-wide context: The study examined how self-reactive, shared T-cell receptor alpha chains are generated in the human thymus.

The CDR1 and CDR2 encoded by the germline V gene are SGHVS and FNYEAQ. Clipping removes 3 bases from V and 6 bases from J, with 7 as the unmatched junction base count. The CDR3 measures 15 amino acids from cysteine to phenylalanine. Only the CDR3 DNA stays, 45 bases, in frame from base 1. The same data also went into a second study, on human thymus T cells. As the second paper documents: Immunologically healthy infants undergoing open corrective cardiac surgery for congenital heart defects in Finland were used as donors. Thymus tissue was collected as surgical resects that were removed during corrective cardiac surgery. Biased V and J gene segment usage appeared to be present in both thymic and peripheral blood repertoires. The related research reported highly overlapping thymic TCR repertoires among unrelated individuals. The study characterized TCR alpha and beta repertoires from under 10 infant thymus samples and four related peripheral blood samples. The infant donors were roughly 6 to 244 days old, and the cohort included six or seven males and a couple of females. After being mechanically released from the tissue, thymocytes were kept at -70 degrees C in pellets of roughly 10-33 million cells. A QIAsymphony instrument was used to extract genomic DNA from the frozen cell pellets. The immunoSEQ multiplex PCR assay was used to amplify the TCRB and TCRAD loci from a standardized amount of quality-controlled genomic DNA. The V(D)J region was spanned by amplicons of a length sufficient to cover the CDR3 and to identify V and J genes. Amplicon sequencing was performed on an Illumina platform through the commercial immunoSEQ service. Corrections for primer bias and sequencing errors followed previously described methods, while TCRAD and TCRB definitions were based on the IMGT database. The repertoires were analysed using immunoSEQ Analyzer 3.0 and VDJTools for basic statistics, V/J segment usage, diversity estimates, rarefaction and pairwise overlap. Chao1, ChaoE, Efron-Thisted, Shannon and inverse Simpson indices were used to estimate diversity, which was also estimated on datasets down-sampled to the smallest sample. Repertoire overlap used strict matching of CDR3 nucleotide sequence, V gene and J gene, with Jaccard-based multidimensional scaling clustering. On average, roughly 810,000 unique TCRB clonotypes were obtained from thymus samples, compared with around 78,000 from blood samples.

The sequenced sample was thymocytes. This TCR was sampled from a boy under two years old with a congenital heart defect. Donor details come from another sample of the same person, matched by shared clones. The rearrangement combines TRBV7-6 with TRBJ2-7, with 11 junctional bases fitting TRBD1. CDR3 region: CASSFGTGGSIEQYF. The DNA reads TGTGCCAGCAGCTTTGGGACAGGGGGGAGTATCGAGCAGTACTTC.